These T cell receptor beta chains were read from a single sample in a study of blood T cell repertoires in COVID-19. Profiling relied on immunoSEQ multiplex PCR, and the TCRdb table lists in-frame clones only, not all of them. The sample comprises 150,000 or so clones, 75% to 85% of which are singletons, and around a tenth rests with the top ten. The sequenced sample consisted of peripheral blood. The receptors stem from a woman in her 50s with acute or convalescent COVID-19. Both conserved end residues are trimmed from each CDR3.

J	V	CDR3
TRBJ2-7	TRBV6-1	ASIPTGSYEQY
TRBJ1-5	TRBV24-1	ATSGSPSNQPQH
TRBJ2-7	TRBV7-9	ASTISGSYEQY
TRBJ1-5	TRBV3-1/TRBV3-2	ASSQRDSSNQPQH
TRBJ2-7	TRBV18	ASSPQQTSVYEQY
TRBJ1-1	TRBV6-5	ASASPLPGYTEAF
TRBJ2-5	TRBV2	ASSGATLYQETQY
TRBJ1-1	TRBV18	ASSLSQEHWAF
TRBJ2-5	TRBV6-5	ASSRTFLYQETQY
TRBJ2-2	TRBV7-3	ASSKGLAENTGELF
TRBJ1-5	TRBV19	ASSLTGLSQPQH
TRBJ2-1	TRBV12-5	ASGLAGINEQF
TRBJ2-5	TRBV5-6	ASSLVLAGGPREWTQY
TRBJ2-5	TRBV19	ASSSRTSGGQETQY
TRBJ2-7	TRBV7-9	ASSLGQFYEQY
TRBJ2-5	TRBV4-1	ASSIPGLQETQY
TRBJ1-2	TRBV7-9	ASSFHRDTYYGYT
TRBJ1-2	TRBV6-2/TRBV6-3	ASSPRGLRYGYT
TRBJ1-6	TRBV3-1/TRBV3-2	ASSQDGQSVLH
TRBJ2-1	TRBV4-2	ASSQGVIAGAPSSYNEQF
TRBJ1-2	TRBV20-1	SARAYGYT
TRBJ2-7	TRBV27	ASSPQEDYEQY
TRBJ1-3	TRBV21-1	ASRRGQGPANSGNTIY
TRBJ2-2	TRBV4-3	ASSTRDIPTTGELF
TRBJ1-4	TRBV28	ASNRDRGATNEKLF
TRBJ2-1	TRBV11-2	ASSLDQDSGAISYNEQF
TRBJ1-2	TRBV30	AWKETGTGYT
TRBJ2-7	TRBV7-2	ASSLVEQPTYEQY
TRBJ1-1	TRBV19	ASSAGYWTEAF
TRBJ2-5	TRBV28	ASSLNPGTSGREETQY
TRBJ1-5	TRBV5-5	ASSLGQVDQPQH
TRBJ2-3	TRBV5-6	ASSPRGAGRTDTQY
TRBJ1-1	TRBV25-1	ASSGATAPFEAF
TRBJ2-2	TRBV29-1	SVARGEGGELF